This T cell receptor (beta chain) was sequenced in a study of T cells in narcolepsy. Whole-study context: Patients with NT1 or NT2 and healthy control donors were enrolled.

Assay: immunoSEQ multiplex PCR; the TCRdb copy retains only in-frame clones and omits some. This repertoire shows over 10,000 clones, 85% to 90% found once; its top ten account for roughly 1.7%. On this clone: Antigen unknown.

Study-level results: Some memory CD4+ repertoires had no autoreactive clone sequences. HCRT-specific and TRIB2-specific autoreactive clonotypes appeared among same-patient CSF and blood CD4+ clonotypes.

V was clipped by 2 bases and J by 0 bases, with 14 bases between them. The CDR3 length is 16 residues. CDR1 is MNHNS, CDR2 SASEGT, per germline. The rearrangement links TRBV6-1 to TRBJ2-7; no definite D call. This TCR came from a human donor with narcolepsy. Sequences were obtained from CD45RA- memory CD4+ T cells from PBMCs. The CDR3 here is CASSESGRVDSYEQYF. The CDR3 DNA sequence: TGTGCCAGCAGTGAAAGTGGGCGAGTCGACTCCTACGAGCAGTACTTC.